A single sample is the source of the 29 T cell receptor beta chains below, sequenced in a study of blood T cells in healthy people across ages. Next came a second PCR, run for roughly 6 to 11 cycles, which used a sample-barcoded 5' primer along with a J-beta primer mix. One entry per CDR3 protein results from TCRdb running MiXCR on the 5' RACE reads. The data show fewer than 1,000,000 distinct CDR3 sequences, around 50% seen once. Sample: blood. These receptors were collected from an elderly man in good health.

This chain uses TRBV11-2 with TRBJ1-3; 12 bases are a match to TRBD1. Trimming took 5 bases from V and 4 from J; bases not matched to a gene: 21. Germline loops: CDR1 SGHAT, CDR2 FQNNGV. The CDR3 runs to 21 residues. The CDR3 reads CASSPRPGTGGPLDSGNTIYF. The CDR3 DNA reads TGTGCCAGCAGCCCTAGACCCGGGACAGGGGGCCCTCTAGACTCAGGAAACACCATATATTTT.

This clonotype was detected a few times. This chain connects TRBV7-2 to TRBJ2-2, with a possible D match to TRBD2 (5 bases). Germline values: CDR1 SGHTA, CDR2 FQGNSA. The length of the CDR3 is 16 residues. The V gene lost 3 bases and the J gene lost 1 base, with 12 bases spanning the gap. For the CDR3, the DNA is TGTGCCAGCAGCTTGCGGTCTAGCTGGAACACCGGGGAGCTGTTTTTT. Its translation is CASSLRSSWNTGELFF.

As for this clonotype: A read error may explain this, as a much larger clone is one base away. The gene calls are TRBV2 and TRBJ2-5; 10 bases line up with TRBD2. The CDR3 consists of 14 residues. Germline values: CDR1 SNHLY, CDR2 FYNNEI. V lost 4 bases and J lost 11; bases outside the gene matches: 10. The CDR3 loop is CASSGTSGYNEQYF. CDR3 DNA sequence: TGTGCCAGCAGTGGGACTAGCGGCTACAATGAGCAGTACTTC.

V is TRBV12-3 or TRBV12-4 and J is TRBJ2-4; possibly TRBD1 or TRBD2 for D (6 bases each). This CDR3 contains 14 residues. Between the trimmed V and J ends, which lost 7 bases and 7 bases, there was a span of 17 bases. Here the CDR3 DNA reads TGTGCCAGCACCGTACAGGGAGGTATGAACATTCAGTACTTC. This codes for CASTVQGGMNIQYF.

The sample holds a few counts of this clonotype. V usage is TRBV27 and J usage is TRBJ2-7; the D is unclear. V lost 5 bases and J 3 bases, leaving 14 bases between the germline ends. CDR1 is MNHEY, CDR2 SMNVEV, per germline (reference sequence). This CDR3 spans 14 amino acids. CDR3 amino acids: CASSTRGNFYEQYF. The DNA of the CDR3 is TGTGCCAGCAGTACTCGTGGCAACTTCTACGAGCAGTACTTC.

CDR3 in amino acids: CSASPVLGKVRYEQYF. The CDR3 nucleotides read TGCAGTGCTAGTCCCGTTCTTGGGAAGGTCCGCTACGAGCAGTACTTC. The rearrangement links TRBV20-1 to TRBJ2-5; D unclear. With the DNA end fitting TRBJ2-7 better, the J assignment may be wrong. Germline V gene lookup returns CDR1 DFQATT and CDR2 SNEGSKA (reference sequence). This CDR3 is built from 16 residues.

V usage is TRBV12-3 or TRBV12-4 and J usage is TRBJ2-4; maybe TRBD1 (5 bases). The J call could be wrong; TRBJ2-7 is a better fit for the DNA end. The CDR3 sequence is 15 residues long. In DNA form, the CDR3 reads TGTGCCAGCAGTTTAGGCAGGGTTGACAGCGACGAGCAGTACTTC. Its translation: CASSLGRVDSDEQYF.

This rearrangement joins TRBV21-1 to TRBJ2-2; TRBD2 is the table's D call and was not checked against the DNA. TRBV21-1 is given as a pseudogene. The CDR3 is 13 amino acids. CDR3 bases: TGTGCCGGCCCGGGGGGGGACACCGGGGAGCTGTTTTTT. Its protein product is CAGPGGDTGELFF.

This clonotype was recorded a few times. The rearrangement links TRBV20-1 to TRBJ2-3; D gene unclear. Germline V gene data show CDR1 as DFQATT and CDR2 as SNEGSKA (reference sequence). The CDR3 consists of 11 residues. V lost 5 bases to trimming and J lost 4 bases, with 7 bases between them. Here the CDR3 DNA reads TGCAGTGCTCAAGTGGCAGATACGCAGTATTTT. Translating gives CSAQVADTQYF.

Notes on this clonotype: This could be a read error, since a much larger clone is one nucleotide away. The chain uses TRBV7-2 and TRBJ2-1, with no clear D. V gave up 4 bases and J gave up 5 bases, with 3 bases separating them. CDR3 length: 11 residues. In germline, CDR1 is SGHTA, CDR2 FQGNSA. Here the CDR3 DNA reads TGTGCCAGCAGCTGGGACAATGAGCAGTTCTTC. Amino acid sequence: CASSWDNEQFF.

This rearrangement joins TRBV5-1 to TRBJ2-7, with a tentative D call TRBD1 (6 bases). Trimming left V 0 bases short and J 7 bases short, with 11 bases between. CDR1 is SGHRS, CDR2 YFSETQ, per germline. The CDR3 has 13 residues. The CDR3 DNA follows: TGCGCCAGCAGCTTGGGACAGGAAAAAGAGCAGTACTTC. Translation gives CASSLGQEKEQYF.

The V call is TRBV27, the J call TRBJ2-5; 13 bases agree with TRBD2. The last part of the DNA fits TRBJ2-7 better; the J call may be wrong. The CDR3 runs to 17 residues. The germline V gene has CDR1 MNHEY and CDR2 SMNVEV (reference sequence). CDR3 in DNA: TGTGCCAGCAGTCAATACGGGACTAGCGGGACCCACTACGAGCAGTACTTC. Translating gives CASSQYGTSGTHYEQYF.

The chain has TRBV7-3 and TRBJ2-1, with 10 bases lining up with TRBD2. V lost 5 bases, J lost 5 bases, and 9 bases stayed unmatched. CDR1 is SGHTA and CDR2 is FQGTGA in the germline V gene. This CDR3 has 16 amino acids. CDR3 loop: CASSGGLAGVDNEQFF. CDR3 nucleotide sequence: TGTGCCAGCAGCGGAGGGCTAGCGGGAGTGGACAATGAGCAGTTCTTC.

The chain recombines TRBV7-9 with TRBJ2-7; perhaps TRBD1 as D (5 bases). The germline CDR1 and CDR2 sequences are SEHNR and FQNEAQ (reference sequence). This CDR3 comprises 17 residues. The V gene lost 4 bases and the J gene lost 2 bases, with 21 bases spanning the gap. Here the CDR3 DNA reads TGTGCCAGCAGCTCCCCGCCAGGGTCCCCCGTTCCCTACGAGCAGTACTTC. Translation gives CASSSPPGSPVPYEQYF.

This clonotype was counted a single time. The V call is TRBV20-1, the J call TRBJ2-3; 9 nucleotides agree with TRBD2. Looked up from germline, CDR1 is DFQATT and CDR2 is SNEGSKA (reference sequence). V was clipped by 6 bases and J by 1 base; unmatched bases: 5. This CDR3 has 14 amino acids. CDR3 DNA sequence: TGCAGTGCAAGCGGGGGGTTCGGCACAGATACGCAGTATTTT. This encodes CSASGGFGTDTQYF.

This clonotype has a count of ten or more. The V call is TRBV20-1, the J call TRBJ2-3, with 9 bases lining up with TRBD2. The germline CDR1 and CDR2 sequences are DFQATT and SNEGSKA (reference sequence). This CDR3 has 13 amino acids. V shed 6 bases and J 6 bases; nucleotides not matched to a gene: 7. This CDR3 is CSAPTSGRDTQYF. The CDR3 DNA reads TGCAGTGCCCCCACTAGCGGGCGGGATACGCAGTATTTT.

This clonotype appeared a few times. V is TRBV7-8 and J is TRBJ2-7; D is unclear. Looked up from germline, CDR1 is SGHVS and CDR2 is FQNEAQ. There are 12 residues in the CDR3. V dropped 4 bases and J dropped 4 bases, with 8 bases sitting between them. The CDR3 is CASSSITYEQYF. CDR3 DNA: TGTGCCAGCAGCTCGATTACGTACGAGCAGTACTTC.

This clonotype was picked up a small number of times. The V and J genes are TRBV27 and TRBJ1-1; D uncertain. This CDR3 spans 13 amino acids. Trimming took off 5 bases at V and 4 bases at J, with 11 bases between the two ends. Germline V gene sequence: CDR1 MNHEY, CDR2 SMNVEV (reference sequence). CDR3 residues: CASSPSAGTEAFF. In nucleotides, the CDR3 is TGTGCCAGCAGTCCTTCGGCGGGCACTGAAGCTTTCTTT.

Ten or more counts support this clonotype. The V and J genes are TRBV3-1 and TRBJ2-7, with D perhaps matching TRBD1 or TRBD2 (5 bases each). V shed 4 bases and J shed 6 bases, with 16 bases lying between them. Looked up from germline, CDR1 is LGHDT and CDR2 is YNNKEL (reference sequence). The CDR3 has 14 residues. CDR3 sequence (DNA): TGTGCCAGCAGCCCCGGGACCTCCGGGGTCGAGCAGTACTTC. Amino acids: CASSPGTSGVEQYF.

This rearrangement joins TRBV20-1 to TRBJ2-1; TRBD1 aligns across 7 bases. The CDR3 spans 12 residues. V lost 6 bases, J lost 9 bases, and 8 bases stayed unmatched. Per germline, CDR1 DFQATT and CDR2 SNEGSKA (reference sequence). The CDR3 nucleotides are TGCAGTGCGTCTAGTCAGGGGGTTGAGCAGTTCTTC. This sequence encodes CSASSQGVEQFF.

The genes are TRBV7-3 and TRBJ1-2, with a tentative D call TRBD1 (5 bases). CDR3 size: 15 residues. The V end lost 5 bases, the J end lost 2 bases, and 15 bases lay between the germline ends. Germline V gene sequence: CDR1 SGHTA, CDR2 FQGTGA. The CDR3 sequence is CASSRAAGTNYGYTF. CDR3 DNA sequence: TGTGCCAGCAGCCGCGCCGCAGGGACGAACTATGGCTACACCTTC.

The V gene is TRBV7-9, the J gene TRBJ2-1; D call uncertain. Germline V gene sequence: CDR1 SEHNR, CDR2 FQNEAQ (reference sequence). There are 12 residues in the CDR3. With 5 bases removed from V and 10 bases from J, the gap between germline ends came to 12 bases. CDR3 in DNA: TGTGCCAGCAGCCCCAGGCTTGAGGAGCAGTTCTTC. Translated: CASSPRLEEQFF.

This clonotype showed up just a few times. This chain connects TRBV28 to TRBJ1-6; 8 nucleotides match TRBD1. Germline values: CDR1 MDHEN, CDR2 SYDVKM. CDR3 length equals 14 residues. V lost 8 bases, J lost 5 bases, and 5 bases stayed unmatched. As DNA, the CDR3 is TGTGCCAGCTCGACAGGGGACCATAATTCACCCCTCCACTTT. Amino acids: CASSTGDHNSPLHF.

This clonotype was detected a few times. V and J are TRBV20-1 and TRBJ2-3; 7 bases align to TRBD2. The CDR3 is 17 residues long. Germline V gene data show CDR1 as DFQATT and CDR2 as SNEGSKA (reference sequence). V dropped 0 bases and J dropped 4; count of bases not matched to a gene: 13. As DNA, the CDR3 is TGCAGTGCTAGAGATCCGAGTGTGGGCGGGAGCCCAGATACGCAGTATTTT. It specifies CSARDPSVGGSPDTQYF.

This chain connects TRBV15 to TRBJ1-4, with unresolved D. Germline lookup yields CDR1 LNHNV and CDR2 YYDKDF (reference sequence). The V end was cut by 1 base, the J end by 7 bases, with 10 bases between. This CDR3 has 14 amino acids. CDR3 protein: CATSRGKGSEKLFF. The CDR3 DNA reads TGTGCCACCAGCAGAGGCAAAGGCAGTGAAAAACTGTTTTTT.

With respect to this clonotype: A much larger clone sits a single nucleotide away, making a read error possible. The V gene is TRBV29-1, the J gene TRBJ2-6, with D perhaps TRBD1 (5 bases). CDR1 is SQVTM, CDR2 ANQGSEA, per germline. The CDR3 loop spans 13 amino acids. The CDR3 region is CSVDQAGADVLTF. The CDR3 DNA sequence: TGCAGCGTTGACCAGGCTGGGGCCGACGTCCTGACTTTC.

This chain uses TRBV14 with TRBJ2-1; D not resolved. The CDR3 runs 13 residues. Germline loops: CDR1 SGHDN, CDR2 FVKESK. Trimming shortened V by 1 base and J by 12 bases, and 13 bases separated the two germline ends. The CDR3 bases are TGTGCCAGCAGCCAAGTCAGTGGTTTGGGGCAGTTCTTC. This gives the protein CASSQVSGLGQFF.

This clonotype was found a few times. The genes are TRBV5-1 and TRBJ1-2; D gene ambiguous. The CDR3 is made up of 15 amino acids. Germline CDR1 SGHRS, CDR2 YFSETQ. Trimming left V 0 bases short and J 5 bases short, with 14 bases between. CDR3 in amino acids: CASSLEDRRTYGYTF. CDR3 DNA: TGCGCCAGCAGCTTGGAGGACCGAAGAACGTATGGCTACACCTTC.

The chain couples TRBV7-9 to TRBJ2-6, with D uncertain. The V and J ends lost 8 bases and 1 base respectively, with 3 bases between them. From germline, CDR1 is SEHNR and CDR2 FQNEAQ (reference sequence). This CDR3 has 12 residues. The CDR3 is CASESGANVLTF. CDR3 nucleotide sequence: TGTGCCAGCGAGTCTGGGGCCAACGTCCTGACTTTC.